This T cell receptor (beta chain) was sequenced in a study of blood T cell repertoires in COVID-19. Across the whole study: Whether acute or convalescent, the COVID-19 samples came from the United States, Italy and Spain. From T cells, B-cell-depleted T cells, or PBMCs came the material, which was cDNA or gDNA.

The CDR3 totals 18 residues. In the original workflow: How many nucleated cells were present was estimated from reference gene primer amplification. The assay was immunoSEQ multiplex PCR, and TCRdb's table has in-frame clones only and misses some. That table furnishes V, J and clone size, whereas the DNA furnished D and trimming. The data show roughly 170,000 clones, 84% seen once. The receptor was derived from a man aged 40-49 years who had recovered from COVID-19. Sequences were obtained from peripheral blood. The chain joins TRBV12-2 to TRBJ2-1; TRBD1, the table's D call, lacks a check against the DNA. TRBV12-2 is marked as a pseudogene. The CDR3 loop reads CASRLHRGLPSSYNEQFF. CDR3 nucleotide sequence: TGTGCAAGTCGCTTACACAGGGGGCTTCCGAGCTCCTACAATGAGCAGTTCTTC.